These 30 T cell receptor beta chains share one sample of origin, sequenced in a study of blood T cell repertoires in COVID-19. The data were produced by immunoSEQ multiplex PCR, yet TCRdb's version contains in-frame clones alone and is incomplete. The table records about 67,000 clones, 87% of them present only once. The material sequenced was peripheral blood. These receptors all come from a woman older than 75 with acute or convalescent COVID-19.

The gene calls are TRBV7-7 and TRBJ1-5; TRBD1 agrees at 8 bases. Germline CDR1 SSHAT, CDR2 FNYEAQ (reference sequence). V lost 3 bases to trimming and J lost 6 bases; unmatched junction nucleotides: 4. The CDR3 covers 14 residues. Written as DNA, the CDR3 is TGTGCCAGCAGCTTTACAGGGGGAGTTCAGCCCCAGCATTTT. It codes for CASSFTGGVQPQHF.

V gene TRBV29-1 combines with J gene TRBJ2-2; TRBD1 agrees at 10 bases. V trimming: 6 bases; J trimming: 8 bases; junction bases outside the gene matches: 6. This CDR3 region has 13 residues. The germline V gene has CDR1 SQVTM and CDR2 ANQGSEA. The CDR3 sequence is CSVPGQGSGELFF. Written as DNA, the CDR3 is TGCAGCGTCCCGGGACAGGGGTCAGGGGAGCTGTTTTTT.

V gene TRBV15 combines with J gene TRBJ2-7, with TRBD1 as a possible D gene (5 bases). Between the trimmed V and J ends, which lost 4 bases and 4 bases, there was a span of 20 bases. Germline V lookup: CDR1 LNHNV, CDR2 YYDKDF (reference sequence). CDR3 length: 16 residues. This chain's CDR3 is CATSKIGEGEGYEQYF. The CDR3 DNA is TGTGCCACCAGCAAGATCGGCGAAGGGGAAGGATACGAGCAGTACTTC.

The CDR3 region is CASSFYGDNEQFF. CDR3 sequence (DNA): TGTGCCAGCAGCTTTTACGGTGACAATGAGCAGTTCTTC. J is TRBJ2-1 and V is TRBV7-9, with D unresolved. Trimming took off 3 bases at V and 5 bases at J, with 8 bases between the two ends. The CDR3 contains 13 residues. Germline values: CDR1 SEHNR, CDR2 FQNEAQ (reference sequence).

The chain joins TRBV28 to TRBJ2-1, with a tentative D call TRBD1 (6 bases). With 2 bases removed from V and 7 bases from J, the gap between germline ends came to 15 bases. CDR3 length: 15 amino acids. Germline lookup yields CDR1 MDHEN and CDR2 SYDVKM. The CDR3 is CASSLGDTGVNEQFF. The CDR3 DNA follows: TGTGCCAGCAGTTTAGGGGACACCGGGGTGAATGAGCAGTTCTTC.

The J gene is TRBJ2-3, the V gene TRBV5-1, with D uncertain. CDR3 length equals 16 residues. The germline V gene encodes CDR1 SGHRS and CDR2 YFSETQ. Trimming removed 4 bases at V and 1 base at J, with 16 bases between. In DNA, the CDR3 is TGCGCCAGCAGCGAGTGGTACTACCCCGGCACAGATACGCAGTATTTT. Its protein is CASSEWYYPGTDTQYF.

This clone showed up just once. The CDR3 spells CASSLNGNIQETQYF. Here the CDR3 DNA reads TGTGCCAGCAGCTTAAACGGGAACATCCAAGAGACCCAGTACTTC. The chain combines TRBV7-8 with TRBJ2-5; D possibly corresponds to TRBD2 (5 bases). V dropped 2 bases and J dropped 1 base, with 11 bases sitting between them. Germline loops: CDR1 SGHVS, CDR2 FQNEAQ. This CDR3 has 15 residues.

V and J are TRBV28 and TRBJ1-2, with 8 bases matching TRBD1. CDR3 size: 16 residues. Germline V gives CDR1 MDHEN, CDR2 SYDVKM. V shed 5 bases, J shed 4 bases, and the junction held 12 bases outside the gene matches. CDR3 bases: TGTGCCAGCAGTGTGGGTGTGGCAGGGGGCGGCTATGGCTACACCTTC. Residues: CASSVGVAGGGYGYTF.

In this sample, this clone turned up once. The chain combines TRBV3-1 (or the pseudogene TRBV3-2) with TRBJ2-5; 9 bases line up with TRBD1. V trimming: 5 bases; J trimming: 5 bases; junction bases outside the gene matches: 9. The CDR3 runs 15 residues. The germline CDR1 and CDR2 sequences are LGHDT and YNNKEL (reference sequence). DNA of the CDR3: TGTGCCAGCAGCGGGACAGGGACTTATTTGGAGACCCAGTACTTC. Translating gives CASSGTGTYLETQYF.

V and J are TRBV19 and TRBJ1-6; 9 bases agree with TRBD1. The V segment lost 6 bases and the J segment 0 bases; nucleotides outside the gene matches: 3. Germline-derived CDR1 and CDR2 are LNHDA and SQIVND (reference sequence). The CDR3 length is 16 residues. The CDR3 nucleotides read TGTGCCAGTAGGGCACAGGGGGCCTCCTATAATTCACCCCTCCACTTT. Its protein is CASRAQGASYNSPLHF.

This clone was detected only once. J is TRBJ1-5 and V is TRBV2; D not resolved. The CDR3 consists of 14 residues. V gave up 5 bases and J gave up 0 bases, with 8 bases separating them. In germline, CDR1 is SNHLY, CDR2 FYNNEI. CDR3 coding DNA: TGTGCCAGCAGTAAGGCGGGTAGCAATCAGCCCCAGCATTTT. It codes for CASSKAGSNQPQHF.

The rearrangement links TRBV12-3 or TRBV12-4 to TRBJ2-5; D remains unclear. The CDR3 totals 11 residues. The V and J ends lost 3 bases and 5 bases respectively, with 4 bases between them. The CDR3, as DNA: TGTGCCAGCAGTTTCGAGGAGACCCAGTACTTC. It codes for CASSFEETQYF.

V and J are TRBV3-1 (or the pseudogene TRBV3-2) and TRBJ1-5; no clear D gene. The CDR3 has 14 residues. V lost 0 bases and J lost 6, with 9 bases in between. Germline V CDR1 and CDR2: LGHDT, YNNKEL (reference sequence). CDR3 loop: CASSQEGGGQPQHF. The CDR3 nucleotides read TGTGCCAGCAGCCAAGAAGGCGGCGGTCAGCCCCAGCATTTT.

This rearrangement joins TRBV7-2 to TRBJ2-3; possibly TRBD1 for D (6 bases). CDR3 length: 15 amino acids. Trimming pared 2 bases from V and 4 bases from J, leaving 13 bases between. CDR1 is SGHTA, CDR2 FQGNSA, per germline. The chain's CDR3 is CASSLPLRGADTQYF. The CDR3, as DNA: TGTGCCAGCAGCTTACCCCTCAGGGGTGCAGATACGCAGTATTTT.

V usage is TRBV5-4 and J usage is TRBJ2-1; 11 positions match TRBD2. CDR1 SGHNT and CDR2 YYREEE come from the germline V gene (reference sequence). This CDR3 spans 16 amino acids. J was trimmed by 2 bases and V by 9 bases; bases with no gene match: 10. The CDR3: CATSSGGLQTYNEQFF. The DNA of the CDR3 is TGTGCCACATCTAGCGGGGGGCTCCAAACCTACAATGAGCAGTTCTTC.

This clone was seen just once. The chain employs TRBV10-1 and TRBJ1-1; 11 bases are a match to TRBD1. Germline CDR1 and CDR2: WNHNN and SYGVQD (reference sequence). Trimming cost V 4 bases and J 0 bases; bases outside gene matches: 7. This CDR3 is built from 17 residues. The CDR3 region is CASSVTGQGAMNTEAFF. The CDR3 bases are TGCGCCAGCAGTGTTACAGGACAGGGGGCCATGAACACTGAAGCTTTCTTT.

This clone is a singleton in its sample. This chain joins TRBV5-1 and TRBJ2-2; no definite D call. This CDR3 spans 15 amino acids. The V gene's germline CDR1 is SGHRS and CDR2 YFSETQ. V was pared by 4 bases and J by 6 bases, with 16 bases between. The CDR3 spells CASSETVFSSGELFF. The CDR3 DNA follows: TGCGCCAGCAGCGAAACAGTTTTTTCATCCGGGGAGCTGTTTTTT.

This chain links TRBV19 with TRBJ2-1; 11 bases are a match to TRBD1. Trimming removed 1 base from V and 7 bases from J; junction bases left unmatched: 9. The CDR3 consists of 17 residues. Germline CDR1 is LNHDA and CDR2 is SQIVND (reference sequence). CDR3 protein: CASSIGAGQGVSNEQFF. The CDR3 nucleotides are TGTGCCAGTAGTATAGGGGCGGGACAGGGGGTGTCTAATGAGCAGTTCTTC.

The rearrangement joins TRBV12-3 or TRBV12-4 to TRBJ1-2, with a weak D call TRBD1 (6 bases). V dropped 5 bases and J dropped 4 bases, with 11 bases sitting between them. The CDR3 runs to 13 residues. CDR3 DNA sequence: TGTGCCAGCAGTATACAGGGAACCTATGGCTACACCTTC. It codes for CASSIQGTYGYTF.

CDR3 sequence: CASSGGQGPRETQYF. For the CDR3, the DNA is TGTGCCAGCAGTGGGGGACAGGGGCCGAGGGAGACCCAGTACTTC. The chain combines TRBV25-1 with TRBJ2-5; 10 bases map to TRBD1. The CDR3 contains 15 residues. V lost 4 bases, J lost 5 bases, and 7 bases stayed unmatched. Per germline, CDR1 MGHDK and CDR2 SYGVNS.

The CDR3 loop is CTSSQGTRPGGNTIYF. The CDR3 DNA sequence: TGCACCAGCAGCCAAGGCACGAGGCCAGGGGGGAACACCATATATTTT. V usage is TRBV1 and J usage is TRBJ1-3; the table gives TRBD1 as D, unverified against the DNA. TRBV1 is designated a pseudogene. The length of the CDR3 is 16 residues.

The rearrangement joins TRBV30 to TRBJ1-3; D call uncertain. The CDR3 has 14 amino acids. Germline CDR1 GTSNPN, CDR2 SVGIG (reference sequence). Trimming took off 2 bases at V and 7 bases at J, with 15 bases between the two ends. The CDR3: CAWSLDNSRNTIYF. In nucleotides, the CDR3 is TGTGCCTGGAGTCTTGATAACTCCAGGAACACCATATATTTT.

The J gene is TRBJ2-5, the V gene TRBV7-8, with 8 bases aligning to TRBD2. The CDR3 runs 14 residues. Germline-derived CDR1 and CDR2 are SGHVS and FQNEAQ. J was trimmed by 5 bases and V by 3 bases; bases with no gene match: 5. CDR3 nucleotide sequence: TGTGCCAGCAGCTTCGGGGGGGCGGTTGAGACCCAGTACTTC. Encoded protein: CASSFGGAVETQYF.

This chain uses TRBV30 with TRBJ2-7, with a weak D call TRBD1 (6 bases). Trimming stripped 1 base from V and 2 bases from J, with 9 bases between. CDR1 and CDR2 from the germline V gene are GTSNPN and SVGIG (reference sequence). The CDR3 totals 13 residues. CDR3 nucleotides: TGTGCCTGGAGTGCAGGGGTGCCCTACGAGCAGTACTTC. This translates into CAWSAGVPYEQYF.

This chain links TRBV4-1 with TRBJ1-2; D is uncertain. CDR1 and CDR2 (germline): MGHRA, YSYEKL. Trimming cost V 7 bases and J 4 bases, with 16 bases left between them. The CDR3 has 14 amino acids. CDR3 DNA sequence: TGCGCCAGCACGTATCAGGAGGGCAGCTATGGCTACACCTTC. Translating gives CASTYQEGSYGYTF.

This clone was counted only a few times. This chain links TRBV11-2 with TRBJ1-6; D not resolved. The CDR3 loop spans 13 amino acids. V shed 5 bases and J shed 6 bases, with 8 bases lying between them. Germline CDR1 is SGHAT and CDR2 is FQNNGV. This chain's CDR3 is CASSPLLNSPLHF. The CDR3 DNA reads TGTGCCAGCAGCCCCCTACTTAATTCACCCCTCCACTTT.

The table lists this clone with a few counts. The J gene is TRBJ1-1, the V gene TRBV25-1; D possibly corresponds to TRBD1 (5 bases). The CDR3 is 17 residues long. Trimming pared 4 bases from V and 0 bases from J, leaving 18 bases between. In germline, CDR1 is MGHDK, CDR2 SYGVNS. The CDR3 sequence: CASSGRQKGALNTEAFF. CDR3 nucleotides: TGTGCCAGCAGTGGGAGACAAAAAGGGGCCTTGAACACTGAAGCTTTCTTT.

The gene calls are TRBV4-1 and TRBJ2-3, with D perhaps TRBD2 (6 bases). The germline gives CDR1 MGHRA, CDR2 YSYEKL. This CDR3 contains 13 residues. V lost 1 base and J lost 6, with 8 bases in between. Here the CDR3 DNA reads TGCGCCAGCAGCCAAGGGGGACTGGATACGCAGTATTTT. Protein: CASSQGGLDTQYF.

The V call is TRBV7-9, the J call TRBJ1-5; D is perhaps TRBD1 (6 bases). Per germline, CDR1 SEHNR and CDR2 FQNEAQ (reference sequence). The CDR3 consists of 12 residues. Trimming took 8 bases from V and 3 from J, leaving 8 bases between them. In nucleotides, the CDR3 is TGTGCCAGCCGGGACAACAATCAGCCCCAGCATTTT. Translation gives CASRDNNQPQHF.

The sample holds one count of this clone. The V and J genes are TRBV30 and TRBJ1-3; D may be TRBD1 (5 bases). CDR1 and CDR2 (germline): GTSNPN, SVGIG (reference sequence). The CDR3 has 13 amino acids. V shed 3 bases and J shed 3 bases, with 9 bases lying between them. CDR3 in amino acids: CAWRSGGGNTIYF. Here the CDR3 DNA reads TGTGCCTGGAGATCGGGGGGTGGAAACACCATATATTTT.